This note documents a single TCR beta chain sequence. The antigen remains undetermined. The junction does not match germline at one end; this may be a read error. The germline V gene encodes CDR1 SGHNT and CDR2 YYREEE (reference sequence). The CDR3 consists of 16 residues. 60 Vbeta and 13 Jbeta primers were used in PCR. Measured with immunoSEQ multiplex PCR; TCRdb has only the in-frame clones, and not every one. In the table there are roughly 130,000 clones, about four fifths of which are singletons. These data come from a study of cytomegalovirus exposure and HLA in healthy donors. Study-wide context: From donors who were HLA-typed, an early data release held 65 million to 85 million unique TCRs. Of all 380 or so donors who were genotyped, 75% to 85% belonged to the Caucasian-associated ancestry cluster.

Findings of the study overall: Compared with the approximately 680-donor mean, an Asian-associated ancestry cluster reportedly had fewer N-insertions, according to a later analysis.

The source of this sequence is a middle-aged woman in good health and CMV-seronegative. Sample: PBMCs. This chain links TRBV5-4 with TRBJ2-5; TRBD1 might be the D (5 bases). CDR3: CARSLDFQGMGETQYF. DNA of the CDR3: TGTGCCCGCAGCTTGGATTTTCAGGGAATGGGAGAGACCCAGTACTTC.